This T cell receptor beta chain is drawn from a study of cytotoxic CD8 clonotypes in ibrutinib-treated CLL. This clone showed up just once. Its specificity is unknown. Libraries were prepared by immunoSEQ multiplex PCR; TCRdb keeps only in-frame clonotypes and omits some of them. This table holds 100,000 to 150,000 clones, approximately 83% found once. Regarding the study as a whole: The study found public clonotypes uncommon, contracting or stable on treatment.

The germline gives CDR1 SNHLY, CDR2 FYNNEI. J was trimmed by 2 bases and V by 4 bases; bases with no gene match: 2. The CDR3 runs 14 residues. Genomic DNA in a quantity of approximately 1.8 micrograms was derived from cryopreserved PBMCs for TCR beta libraries. V is TRBV2 and J is TRBJ2-7; TRBD2 aligns across 10 bases. Sequencing was performed on PBMCs, taken after 24 months of ibrutinib treatment. This sequence originates from a human donor with chronic lymphocytic leukemia. DNA for the CDR3: TGTGCCAGCAGTGCCGGACTAGCGGCCTACGAGCAGTACTTC. Translation gives CASSAGLAAYEQYF.